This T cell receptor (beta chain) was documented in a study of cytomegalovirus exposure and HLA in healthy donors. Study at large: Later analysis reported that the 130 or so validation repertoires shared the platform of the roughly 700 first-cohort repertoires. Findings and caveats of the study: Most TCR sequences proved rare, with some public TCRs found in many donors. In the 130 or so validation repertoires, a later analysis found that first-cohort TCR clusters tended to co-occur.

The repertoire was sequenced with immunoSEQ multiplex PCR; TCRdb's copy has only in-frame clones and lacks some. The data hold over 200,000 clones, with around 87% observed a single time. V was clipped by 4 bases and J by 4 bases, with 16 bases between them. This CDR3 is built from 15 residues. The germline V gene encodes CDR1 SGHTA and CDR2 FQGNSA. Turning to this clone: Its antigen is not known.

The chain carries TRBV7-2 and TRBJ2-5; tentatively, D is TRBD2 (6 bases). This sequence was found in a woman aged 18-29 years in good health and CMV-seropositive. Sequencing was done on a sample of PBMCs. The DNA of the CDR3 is TGTGCCAGCAGCTCAGGGTGGACTAAGCCAGAGACCCAGTACTTC. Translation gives CASSSGWTKPETQYF.